These T cell receptor beta chains were read from a single sample in a study of cytomegalovirus exposure and HLA in healthy donors. Sequenced by immunoSEQ multiplex PCR; TCRdb stores in-frame clones only, minus some. The data hold roughly 86,000 clones, with around 71% observed a single time. Sequencing was done on a sample of PBMCs. The receptor set was obtained from a man between 60 and 70 years old in good health and CMV-seronegative. Both conserved end residues are part of each CDR3. Fields, in order: D gene, clone size, J gene, V gene, CDR3 DNA, CDR3 protein. The D gene is left open where the match is weak. Clone size is stated in some rows and not others, as once, few, many or a class when expanded.

TRBD2,many,TRBJ2-5,TRBV5-8,TGTGCCAGCAGCTTGGTGACTAGCGGGAGGTTGGAGACCCAGTACTTC,CASSLVTSGRLETQYF
-,-,TRBJ1-2,TRBV6-6,TGTGCCAGCAGCTCTGACAGAAAGAATGGCTACACCTTC,CASSSDRKNGYTF
TRBD1,-,TRBJ1-5,TRBV6-5,TGTGCCAGCAGTCACGACAGGGATTCCCCGGGGCCCCAGCATTTT,CASSHDRDSPGPQHF
TRBD2,few,TRBJ2-5,TRBV5-1,TGCGCCAGCAGCGTCCTAGCGGGAGGGCCAGGGGAGACCCAGTACTTC,CASSVLAGGPGETQYF
-,-,TRBJ2-2,TRBV28,TGTGCCAGCAGTTTAGAGCCAGGGGAAACCGGGGAGCTGTTTTTT,CASSLEPGETGELFF
-,once,TRBJ2-7,TRBV5-1,TGCGCCAGCAGCTCAAACCGGGACACCTCCTACGAGCAGTACTTC,CASSSNRDTSYEQYF
TRBD1,-,TRBJ2-3,TRBV5-4,TGTGCCAGCAGCGCAGCAGGGGGCGCGGGAGATACGCAGTATTTT,CASSAAGGAGDTQYF
TRBD2,-,TRBJ2-1,TRBV4-1,TGCGCCAGCAGCCAGCCCGGGACTAGCGGGGGGGTCCGTGGGGGTGAGCAGTTCTTC,CASSQPGTSGGVRGGEQFF
-,-,TRBJ1-1,TRBV28,TGTGCCAGCAGCCCCTGGGGCCGAGGGAACACTGAAGCTTTCTTT,CASSPWGRGNTEAFF
-,-,TRBJ1-2,TRBV6-5,TGTGCCAGCAGTTACTCTTTCACAGATTCTAACTATGGCTACACCTTC,CASSYSFTDSNYGYTF
-,-,TRBJ2-3,TRBV5-1,TGCGCCAGCAGCTTGGTAGGTGGGAGTGGGACAGATACGCAGTATTTT,CASSLVGGSGTDTQYF
TRBD2,-,TRBJ2-1,TRBV7-2,TGTGCCAGCAGCTTAGCCGGAGGGGGGACTAGCGACAATGAGCAGTTCTTC,CASSLAGGGTSDNEQFF
-,-,TRBJ2-1,TRBV25-1,TGTGCCAGCAGGGAAAGAGATAGCTCCTACAATGAGCAGTTCTTC,CASRERDSSYNEQFF
TRBD1,-,TRBJ2-7,TRBV29-1,TGCAGCGTTGAAGAGACAGGGGGTTTTGAGCAGCACTTC,CSVEETGGFEQHF
TRBD2,-,TRBJ2-2,TRBV2,TGTGCCAGCCTGCCCGGGACTAGCGGGAGAGCCGGGGAGCTGTTTTTT,CASLPGTSGRAGELFF
TRBD1,-,TRBJ2-7,TRBV4-1,TGCGCCAGCAGCCAAAGCTTGGGACAGGGCTACGAGCAGTACTTC,CASSQSLGQGYEQYF
TRBD1,-,TRBJ2-5,TRBV6-1,TGTGCCAGCAGTGGACGGACAGGGACGGGCGGCCAAGAGACCCAGTACTTC,CASSGRTGTGGQETQYF
TRBD1,once,TRBJ2-1,TRBV11-2,TGTGCCAGCAGCTTAGTAGCGGGACAGGGGAGCTCCTACAATGAGCAGTTCTTC,CASSLVAGQGSSYNEQFF
-,-,TRBJ2-3,TRBV28,TGTGCCAGCAGTTCCGTCTTCGAGCGGGTCTTTTCAAGCACAGATACGCAGTATTTT,CASSSVFERVFSSTDTQYF
-,-,TRBJ1-3,TRBV9,TGTGCCAGCAGTGACGCGAGCACGGGGGAAAACACCATATATTTT,CASSDASTGENTIYF
TRBD2,-,TRBJ2-1,TRBV27,TGTGCCAGCAGTCGCGGGGGGGCCTCTTACAATGAGCAGTTCTTC,CASSRGGASYNEQFF
-,once,TRBJ2-2,TRBV7-7,TGTGCCAGCAGTAACGGAGGACGTCCGAACACCGGGGAGCTGTTTTTT,CASSNGGRPNTGELFF